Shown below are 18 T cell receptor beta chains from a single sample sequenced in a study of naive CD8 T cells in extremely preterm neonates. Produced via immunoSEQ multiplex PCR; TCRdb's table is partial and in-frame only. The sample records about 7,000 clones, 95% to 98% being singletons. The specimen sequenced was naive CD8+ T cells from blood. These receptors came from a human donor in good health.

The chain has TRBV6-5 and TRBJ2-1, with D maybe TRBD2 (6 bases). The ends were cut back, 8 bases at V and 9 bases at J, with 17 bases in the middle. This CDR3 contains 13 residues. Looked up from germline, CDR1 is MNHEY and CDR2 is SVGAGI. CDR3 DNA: TGTGCCAGCTCCTATTCCGTGGGGGGTGAGCAGTTCTTC. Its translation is CASSYSVGGEQFF.

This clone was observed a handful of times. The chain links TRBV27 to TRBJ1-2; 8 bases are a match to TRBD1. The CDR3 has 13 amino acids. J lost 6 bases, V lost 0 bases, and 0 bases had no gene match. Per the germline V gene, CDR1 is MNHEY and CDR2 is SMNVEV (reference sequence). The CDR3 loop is CASSLSGQDGYTF. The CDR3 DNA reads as TGTGCCAGCAGTTTATCGGGACAGGATGGCTACACCTTC.

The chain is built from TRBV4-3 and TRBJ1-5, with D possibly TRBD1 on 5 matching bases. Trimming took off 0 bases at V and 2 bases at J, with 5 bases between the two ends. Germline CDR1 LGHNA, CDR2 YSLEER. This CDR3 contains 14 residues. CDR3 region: CASSQDRGNQPQHF. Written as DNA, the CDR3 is TGCGCCAGCAGCCAAGACAGGGGCAATCAGCCCCAGCATTTT.

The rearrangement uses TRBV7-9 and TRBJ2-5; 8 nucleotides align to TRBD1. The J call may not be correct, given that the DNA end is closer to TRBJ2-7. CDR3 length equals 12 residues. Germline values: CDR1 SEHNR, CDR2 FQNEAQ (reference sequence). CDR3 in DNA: TGTGCCAGCAGCCGGACAGGGTACGAGCAGTACTTC. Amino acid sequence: CASSRTGYEQYF.

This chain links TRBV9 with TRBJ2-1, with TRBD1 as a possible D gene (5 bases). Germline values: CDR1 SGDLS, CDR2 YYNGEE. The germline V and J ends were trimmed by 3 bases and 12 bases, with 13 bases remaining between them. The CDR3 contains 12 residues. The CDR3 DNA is TGTGCCAGCAGCGCCGAACAGGATGGGCAGTTCTTC. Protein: CASSAEQDGQFF. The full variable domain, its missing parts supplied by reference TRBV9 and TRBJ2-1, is DSGVTQTPKHLITATGQRVTLRCSPRSGDLSVYWYQQSLDQGLQFLIQYYNGEERAKGNILERFSAQQFPDLHSELNLSSLELGDSALYFCASSAEQDGQFFGPGTRLTVL.

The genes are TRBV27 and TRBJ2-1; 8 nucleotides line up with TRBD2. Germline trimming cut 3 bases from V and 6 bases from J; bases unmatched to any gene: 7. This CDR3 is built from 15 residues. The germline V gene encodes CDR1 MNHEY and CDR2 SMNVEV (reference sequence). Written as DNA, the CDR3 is TGTGCCAGCAGTTTGATCGGGGGGGCCCTCAATGAGCAGTTCTTC. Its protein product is CASSLIGGALNEQFF.

The CDR3 coding sequence is TGTGCCAGCAGCGTATATAGCGGGCAGCTCTACAATGAGCAGTTCTTC. It is translated as CASSVYSGQLYNEQFF. The chain has TRBV9 and TRBJ2-1, with 7 bases matching TRBD2. Per germline, CDR1 SGDLS and CDR2 YYNGEE. With 1 base clipped from V and 3 bases from J, the junction kept 7 bases outside the gene matches. This CDR3 region has 16 residues.

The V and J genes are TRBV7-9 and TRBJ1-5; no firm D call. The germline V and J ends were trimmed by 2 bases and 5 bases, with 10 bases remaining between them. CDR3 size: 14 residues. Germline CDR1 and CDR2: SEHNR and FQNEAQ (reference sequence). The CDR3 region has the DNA TGTGCCAGCAGCTTACCGGGGAGGGATCAGCCCCAGCATTTT. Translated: CASSLPGRDQPQHF.

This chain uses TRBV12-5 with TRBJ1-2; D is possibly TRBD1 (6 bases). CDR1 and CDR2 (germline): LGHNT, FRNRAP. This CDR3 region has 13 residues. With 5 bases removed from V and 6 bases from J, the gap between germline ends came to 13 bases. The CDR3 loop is CASGPTPGDGYTF. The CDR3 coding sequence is TGTGCTAGTGGTCCGACTCCAGGGGATGGCTACACCTTC. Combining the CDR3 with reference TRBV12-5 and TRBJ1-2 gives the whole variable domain DARVTQTPRHKVTEMGQEVTMRCQPILGHNTVFWYRQTMMQGLELLAYFRNRAPLDDSGMPKDRFSAEMPDATLATLKIQPSEPRDSAVYFCASGPTPGDGYTFGSGTRLTVV.

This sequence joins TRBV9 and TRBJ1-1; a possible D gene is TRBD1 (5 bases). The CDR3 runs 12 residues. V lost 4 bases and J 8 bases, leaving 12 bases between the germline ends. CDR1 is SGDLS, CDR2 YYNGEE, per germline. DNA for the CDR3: TGTGCCAGCAGCCAAGGGGACTCCGAAGCTTTCTTT. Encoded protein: CASSQGDSEAFF.

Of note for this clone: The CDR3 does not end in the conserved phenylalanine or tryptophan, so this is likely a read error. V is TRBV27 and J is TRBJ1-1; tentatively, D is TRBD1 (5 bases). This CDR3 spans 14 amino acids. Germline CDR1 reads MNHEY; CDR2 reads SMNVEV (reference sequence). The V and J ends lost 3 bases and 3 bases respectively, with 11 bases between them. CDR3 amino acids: CASSFGAADTEAFL. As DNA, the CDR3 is TGTGCCAGCAGTTTTGGGGCGGCGGACACTGAAGCTTTCCTT.

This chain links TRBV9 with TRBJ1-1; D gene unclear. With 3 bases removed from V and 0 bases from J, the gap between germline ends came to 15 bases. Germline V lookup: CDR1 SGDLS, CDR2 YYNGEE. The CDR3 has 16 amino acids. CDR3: CASSEMPGSMNTEAFF. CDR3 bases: TGTGCCAGCAGCGAAATGCCTGGGAGTATGAACACTGAAGCTTTCTTT.

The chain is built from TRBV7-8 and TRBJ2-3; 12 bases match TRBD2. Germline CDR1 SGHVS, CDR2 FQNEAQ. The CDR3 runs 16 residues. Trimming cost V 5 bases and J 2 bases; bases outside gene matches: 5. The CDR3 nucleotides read TGTGCCAGCAGCGCAAGACTAGCGGGGGTCACAGATACGCAGTATTTT. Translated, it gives CASSARLAGVTDTQYF.

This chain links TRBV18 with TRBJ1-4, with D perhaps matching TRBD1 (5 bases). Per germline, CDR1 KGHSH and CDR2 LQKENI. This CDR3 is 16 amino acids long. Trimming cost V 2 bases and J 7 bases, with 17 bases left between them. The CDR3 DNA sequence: TGTGCCAGCTCACCAGAAGTGAGGCAGGGTGTTGAAAAACTGTTTTTT. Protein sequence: CASSPEVRQGVEKLFF. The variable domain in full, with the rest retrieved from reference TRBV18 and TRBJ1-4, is NAGVMQNPRHLVRRRGQEARLRCSPMKGHSHVYWYRQLPEEGLKFMVYLQKENIIDESGMPKERFSAEFPKEGPSILRIQQVVRGDSAAYFCASSPEVRQGVEKLFFGSGTQLSVL.

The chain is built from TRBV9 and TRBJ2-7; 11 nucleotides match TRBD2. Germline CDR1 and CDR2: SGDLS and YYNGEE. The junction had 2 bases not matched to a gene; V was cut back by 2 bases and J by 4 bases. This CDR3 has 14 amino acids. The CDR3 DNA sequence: TGTGCCAGCAGCGTCGGGACTAGCGGTTACGAGCAGTACTTC. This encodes CASSVGTSGYEQYF.

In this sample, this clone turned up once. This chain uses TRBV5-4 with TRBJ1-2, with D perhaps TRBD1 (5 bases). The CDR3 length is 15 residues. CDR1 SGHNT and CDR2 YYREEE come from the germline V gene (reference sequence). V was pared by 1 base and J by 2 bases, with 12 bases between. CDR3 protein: CASSLTRALNYGYTF. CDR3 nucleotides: TGTGCCAGCAGCTTGACCAGGGCACTGAACTATGGCTACACCTTC.

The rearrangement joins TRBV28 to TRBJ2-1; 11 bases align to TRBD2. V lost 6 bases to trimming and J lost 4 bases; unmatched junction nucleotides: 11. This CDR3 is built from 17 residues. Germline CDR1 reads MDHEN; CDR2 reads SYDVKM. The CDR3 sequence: CASSSPQLAGDYNEQFF. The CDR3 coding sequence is TGTGCCAGCAGCTCCCCCCAACTAGCGGGGGATTACAATGAGCAGTTCTTC.

The CDR3 DNA is TGCGCCAGCAGTGGGCTAGCGGGGGGGCTGGTGAAGGATGAGCAGTTCTTC. It yields the protein CASSGLAGGLVKDEQFF. This chain uses TRBV5-1 with TRBJ2-1, with 12 bases aligning to TRBD2. The CDR3 is 17 amino acids. V lost 5 bases, J lost 8 bases, and 14 bases stayed unmatched. Germline CDR1 and CDR2: SGHRS and YFSETQ.